One and the same sample provided the 14 T cell receptor beta chains below, sequenced in a study of Graves' ophthalmopathy and Graves' hyperthyroidism (dated by TCRdb to between 2018 and 2020). Sequencing instrument: Illumina HiSeq 2000. For repertoire sequencing, the TCR beta CDR3 regions were amplified from RNA transcripts. A first-round RT-PCR used HTBI primers with the Qiagen OneStep RT-PCR kit, followed by a second-round multiplex PCR, size selection and purification. TCRdb reran the public reads through fastp at Q25 and MiXCR, keeping productive beta chains. When rows share a CDR3 protein, they turn into one entry using the most common DNA and genes. In this sample the table shows 400,000 or so distinct CDR3 sequences, 15% of which occur a single time. In total, the top ten clones hold approximately 7% of the sample. Sample: peripheral blood. These receptors originate from a woman between 18 and 29 years old with stable Graves' hyperthyroidism. Donor details come from another sample of the same person, matched by shared clones.

This chain links TRBV27 with TRBJ1-4, with D hard to call. Germline V lookup: CDR1 MNHEY, CDR2 SMNVEV (reference sequence). The V end lost 3 bases, the J end lost 10 bases, and 9 bases lay between the germline ends. The CDR3 totals 12 residues. CDR3 DNA sequence: TGTGCCAGCAGTTTGCATGGAGGAAAACTGTTTTTT. Translation: CASSLHGGKLFF.

This clonotype has a count of ten or more. The V and J genes are TRBV19 and TRBJ1-2; D gene ambiguous. The CDR3 runs to 14 residues. Germline CDR1 and CDR2: LNHDA and SQIVND (reference sequence). V lost 6 bases to trimming and J lost 2 bases, with 13 bases between them. CDR3 sequence: CASSPWPLNYGYTF. The CDR3 DNA reads TGTGCCAGTAGCCCTTGGCCTCTCAACTATGGCTACACCTTC.

The table lists this clonotype with a few counts. The CDR3 DNA sequence: TGTGCCACCAAGACAGGGGCGTACCAAGAGACCCAGTACTTC. Residues: CATKTGAYQETQYF. The genes are TRBV6-2 or TRBV6-3 and TRBJ2-5; TRBD1 agrees at 8 bases. Germline lookup yields CDR1 MNHEY and CDR2 SVGEGT. This CDR3 contains 14 residues. The trim removed 10 bases at V and 0 bases at J, leaving 7 bases unmatched.

The table lists this clonotype with many counts. The CDR3 sequence: CASSLATGSTNSPLHF. The CDR3, as DNA: TGTGCCAGCAGCTTAGCGACGGGATCTACGAATTCACCCCTCCACTTT. The chain recombines TRBV7-9 with TRBJ1-6, with D hard to call. Germline CDR1 reads SEHNR; CDR2 reads FQNEAQ (reference sequence). This CDR3 has 16 residues. Trimming left V 0 bases short and J 7 bases short, with 13 bases between.

The chain couples TRBV14 to TRBJ1-1; D gene uncertain. The germline gives CDR1 SGHDN, CDR2 FVKESK. This CDR3 has 15 amino acids. Trimming cost V 4 bases and J 5 bases, with 17 bases left between them. This CDR3 reads CASSPHQFQLTEAFF. The CDR3 nucleotides are TGTGCCAGCAGCCCGCATCAGTTTCAGTTGACTGAAGCTTTCTTT.

In this sample, this clonotype turned up many times. The rearrangement uses TRBV12-3 or TRBV12-4 and TRBJ2-5; weak D call: TRBD1 (6 bases). With 6 bases removed from V and 4 bases from J, the gap between germline ends came to 21 bases. The CDR3 has 16 amino acids. Written as DNA, the CDR3 is TGTGCCAGCAGCCACATCAGGGGAGTAGATGGAGAGACCCAGTACTTC. Translated, it gives CASSHIRGVDGETQYF.

This chain uses TRBV2 with TRBJ2-2; 8 bases are a match to TRBD2. The CDR3 sequence is 15 residues long. Trimming at V came to 4 bases and at J to 4 bases, leaving 5 bases not matched to a gene. Germline V CDR1 and CDR2: SNHLY, FYNNEI. CDR3 DNA sequence: TGTGCCAGCAGTGGCATCCGGGGGGGCACCGGGGAGCTGTTTTTT. It specifies CASSGIRGGTGELFF. The whole variable domain, remainder taken from reference TRBV2 and TRBJ2-2, is EPEVTQTPSHQVTQMGQEVILRCVPISNHLYFYWYRQILGQKVEFLVSFYNNEISEKSEIFDDQFSVERPDGSNFTLKIRSTKLEDSAMYFCASSGIRGGTGELFFGEGSRLTVL.

This chain connects TRBV12-3 or TRBV12-4 to TRBJ2-7; D assignment may be TRBD1 or TRBD2 (5 bases each). V was shortened by 6 bases and J by 0 bases, with 15 bases between the two germline ends. There are 15 residues in the CDR3. CDR3 protein: CASRRDLDHSYEQYF. CDR3 nucleotide sequence: TGTGCCAGCAGACGGGACCTCGACCACTCCTACGAGCAGTACTTC.

Ten or more counts support this clonotype. Written as DNA, the CDR3 is TGTGCCAGCAGCTTGGCTAGCGGGCGGTCCCACGAGCAGTACTTC. Its protein is CASSLASGRSHEQYF. The chain uses TRBV7-2 and TRBJ2-7; 8 bases agree with TRBD2. The CDR3 length is 15 residues. With V trimmed by 3 bases and J by 5 bases, 9 bases remained unmatched. Germline lookup yields CDR1 SGHTA and CDR2 FQGNSA.

As regards this clonotype: Possible read error: a much larger clone is one base away. This chain uses TRBV11-2 with TRBJ2-5; 9 bases agree with TRBD2. The CDR3 has 16 residues. Germline-derived CDR1 and CDR2 are SGHAT and FQNNGV. CDR3 sequence (DNA): TGTGCCAGCAGCCGCATAGCGGGGGCGTACCAAGAGACCAAGTACTTC. This codes for CASSRIAGAYQETKYF.

Ten or more counts support this clonotype. The V gene is TRBV6-1, the J gene TRBJ2-7, with TRBD1 identical over 9 bases. Per the germline V gene, CDR1 is MNHNS and CDR2 is SASEGT. Trimming took 6 bases from V and 7 from J; bases not matched to a gene: 10. The CDR3 has 14 residues. Written as DNA, the CDR3 is TGTGCCAGCAGGACAGGGGGGCGTCTTTTGGAGCAGTACTTC. Amino acids: CASRTGGRLLEQYF.

The table lists this clonotype with many counts. The V gene is TRBV20-1, the J gene TRBJ1-2; D uncertain. The CDR3 covers 13 residues. Deletions cut 5 bases from V and 6 bases from J, with 16 bases between. The germline V gene has CDR1 DFQATT and CDR2 SNEGSKA (reference sequence). Written as DNA, the CDR3 is TGCAGTGCTTCCAAACGGACCGCTGATGGCTACACCTTC. This codes for CSASKRTADGYTF.

This chain links TRBV6-1 with TRBJ2-5, with 8 bases aligning to TRBD1. CDR3 length: 15 amino acids. Germline V lookup: CDR1 MNHNS, CDR2 SASEGT. V lost 5 bases to trimming and J lost 5 bases; unmatched junction nucleotides: 10. CDR3 region: CASSRTGTAFETQYF. For the CDR3, the DNA is TGTGCCAGCAGTCGGACAGGGACAGCCTTCGAGACCCAGTACTTC.

This clonotype showed up just a few times. This rearrangement joins TRBV24-1 to TRBJ2-2; either TRBD1 or TRBD2 may supply D (6 bases each). The germline V gene encodes CDR1 KGHDR and CDR2 SFDVKD. Trimming left V 9 bases short and J 3 bases short, with 22 bases between. The CDR3 totals 17 residues. CDR3 loop: CATSDIGSGADTGELFF. As DNA, the CDR3 is TGTGCCACCTCAGATATAGGATCGGGGGCCGACACCGGGGAGCTGTTTTTT.